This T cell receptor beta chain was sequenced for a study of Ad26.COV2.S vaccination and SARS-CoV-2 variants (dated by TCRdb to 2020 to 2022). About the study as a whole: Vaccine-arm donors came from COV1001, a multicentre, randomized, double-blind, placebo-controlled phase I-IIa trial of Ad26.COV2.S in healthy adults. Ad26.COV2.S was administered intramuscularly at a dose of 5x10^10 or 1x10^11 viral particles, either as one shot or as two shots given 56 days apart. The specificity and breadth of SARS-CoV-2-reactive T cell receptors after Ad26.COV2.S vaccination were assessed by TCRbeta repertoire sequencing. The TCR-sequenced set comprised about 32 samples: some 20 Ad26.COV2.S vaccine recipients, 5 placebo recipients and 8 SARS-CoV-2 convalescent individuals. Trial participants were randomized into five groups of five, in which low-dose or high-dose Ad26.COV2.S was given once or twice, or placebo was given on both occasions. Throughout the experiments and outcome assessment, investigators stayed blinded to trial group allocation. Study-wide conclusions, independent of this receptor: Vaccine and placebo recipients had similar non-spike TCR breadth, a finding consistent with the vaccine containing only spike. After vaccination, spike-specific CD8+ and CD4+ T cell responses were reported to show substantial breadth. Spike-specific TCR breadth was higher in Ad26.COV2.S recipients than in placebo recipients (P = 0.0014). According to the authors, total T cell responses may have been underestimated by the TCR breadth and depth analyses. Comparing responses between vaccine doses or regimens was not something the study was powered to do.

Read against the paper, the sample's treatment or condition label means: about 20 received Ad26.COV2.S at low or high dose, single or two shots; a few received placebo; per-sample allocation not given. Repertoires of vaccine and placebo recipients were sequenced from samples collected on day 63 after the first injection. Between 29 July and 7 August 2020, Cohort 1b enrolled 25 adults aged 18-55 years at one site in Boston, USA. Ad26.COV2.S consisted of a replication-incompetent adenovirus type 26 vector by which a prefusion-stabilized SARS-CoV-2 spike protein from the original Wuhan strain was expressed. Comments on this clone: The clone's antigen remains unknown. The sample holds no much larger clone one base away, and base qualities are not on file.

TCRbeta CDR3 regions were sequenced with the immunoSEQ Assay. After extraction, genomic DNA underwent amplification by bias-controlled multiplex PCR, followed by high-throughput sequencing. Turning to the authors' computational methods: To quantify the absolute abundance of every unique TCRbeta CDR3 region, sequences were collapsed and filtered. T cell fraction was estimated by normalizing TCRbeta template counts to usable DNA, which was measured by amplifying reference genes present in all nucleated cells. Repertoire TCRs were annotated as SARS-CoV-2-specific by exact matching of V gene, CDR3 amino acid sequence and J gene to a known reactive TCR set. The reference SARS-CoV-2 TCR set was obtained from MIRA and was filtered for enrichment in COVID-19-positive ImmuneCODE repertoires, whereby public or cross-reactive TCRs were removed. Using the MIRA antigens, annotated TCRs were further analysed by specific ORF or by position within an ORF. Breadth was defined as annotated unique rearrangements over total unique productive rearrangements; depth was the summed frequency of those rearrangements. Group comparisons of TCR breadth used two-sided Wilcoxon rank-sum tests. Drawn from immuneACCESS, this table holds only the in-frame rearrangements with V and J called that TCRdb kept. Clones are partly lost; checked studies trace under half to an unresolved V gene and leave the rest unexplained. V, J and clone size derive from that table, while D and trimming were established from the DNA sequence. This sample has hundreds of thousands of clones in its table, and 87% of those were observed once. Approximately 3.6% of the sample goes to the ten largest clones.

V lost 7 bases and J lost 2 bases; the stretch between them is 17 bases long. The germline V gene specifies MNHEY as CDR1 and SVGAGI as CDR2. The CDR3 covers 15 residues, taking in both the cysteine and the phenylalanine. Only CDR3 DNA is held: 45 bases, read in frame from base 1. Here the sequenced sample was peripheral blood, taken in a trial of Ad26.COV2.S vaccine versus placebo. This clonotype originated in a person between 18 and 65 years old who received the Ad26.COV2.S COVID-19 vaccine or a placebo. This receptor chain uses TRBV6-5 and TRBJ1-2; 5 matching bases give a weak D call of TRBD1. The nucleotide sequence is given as TGTGCCAGCACTCGGACAAACGCGGCCAACTATGGCTACACCTTC. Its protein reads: CASTRTNAANYGYTF.